Listed here are 10 T cell receptor beta chains from one sample, sequenced in a study of T cell repertoires in cytomegalovirus infection. In TCRdb, the reads were re-called with MiXCR into one record per CDR3 protein. The profile shows around 450,000 distinct CDR3 sequences, around 11% of them singletons. The sequenced sample consisted of PBMCs. These receptors were collected from a human donor in good health (CMV status not recorded). Some clones in this sample may be carry-over from other donors' samples.

This clonotype showed up many times. This chain joins TRBV10-2 and TRBJ2-1, with TRBD2 matching 8 bases. V gave up 5 bases and J gave up 4 bases; unmatched junction bases: 4. CDR3 size: 14 residues. Per germline, CDR1 WSHSY and CDR2 SAAADI. CDR3 amino acids: CASSQRGLYNEQFF. The CDR3 DNA is TGCGCCAGCAGTCAGCGGGGGTTGTACAATGAGCAGTTCTTC.

The sample holds many counts of this clonotype. The J gene is TRBJ2-2, the V gene TRBV20-1, with 14 bases identical to TRBD2. Germline V gene lookup returns CDR1 DFQATT and CDR2 SNEGSKA (reference sequence). The CDR3 loop spans 18 amino acids. The V segment lost 5 bases and the J segment 3 bases; nucleotides outside the gene matches: 11. The CDR3 sequence: CSAWTPGLAGVHTGELFF. CDR3 coding DNA: TGCAGTGCTTGGACTCCGGGACTAGCGGGAGTACACACCGGGGAGCTGTTTTTT.

This clonotype was recorded a few times. The V gene is TRBV5-1, the J gene TRBJ1-1; 7 positions agree with TRBD1. Losses at the gene ends were 3 bases for V and 3 bases for J; bases not matched to a gene: 8. Looked up from germline, CDR1 is SGHRS and CDR2 is YFSETQ. The CDR3 is 15 residues long. CDR3 protein: CASSYRTGVDTEAFF. In DNA form, the CDR3 reads TGCGCCAGCAGCTATAGAACAGGGGTGGACACTGAAGCTTTCTTT.

Remarks on this clonotype: A single base separates this from a much larger clone, so it may be a read error. This chain uses TRBV6-6 with TRBJ2-1; maybe TRBD1 (5 bases). The CDR3 is 11 residues long. Germline assignment: CDR1 MNHNY and CDR2 SVGAGI (reference sequence). The CDR3 is CASSGANEQLF. CDR3 sequence (DNA): TGTGCCAGCAGTGGGGCCAATGAGCAGTTGTTC.

This clonotype was recorded many times. The rearrangement uses TRBV12-3 or TRBV12-4 and TRBJ1-5; 7 bases align to TRBD1. V trimming: 3 bases; J trimming: 2 bases; junction bases outside the gene matches: 4. The CDR3 totals 15 residues. CDR3 DNA: TGTGCCAGCAGTTTTAAGGGGGCAGGCAATCAGCCCCAGCATTTT. This translates into CASSFKGAGNQPQHF.

This clonotype was recorded at least ten times. The chain is built from TRBV6-1 and TRBJ1-5; D not resolved. CDR1 is MNHNS and CDR2 is SASEGT in the germline V gene. V lost 7 bases and J 2 bases, leaving 12 bases between the germline ends. The CDR3 sequence is 14 residues long. Here the CDR3 reads CASNAGGGNQPQHF. CDR3 coding DNA: TGTGCCAGCAATGCAGGAGGCGGCAATCAGCCCCAGCATTTT.

This clonotype was counted a few times. V usage is TRBV18 and J usage is TRBJ2-2; D gene ambiguous. Trimming cost V 2 bases and J 6 bases, with 7 bases left between them. There are 13 residues in the CDR3. CDR1 KGHSH and CDR2 LQKENI come from the germline V gene. CDR3: CASSPDGAGELFF. The CDR3 region has the DNA TGTGCCAGCTCACCAGATGGAGCCGGGGAGCTGTTTTTT.

This clonotype was counted a few times. This chain connects TRBV29-1 to TRBJ1-2, with a possible D match to TRBD1 (6 bases). Trimming pared 5 bases from V and 8 bases from J, leaving 15 bases between. This CDR3 comprises 12 residues. The germline V gene has CDR1 SQVTM and CDR2 ANQGSEA. The DNA for the CDR3 is TGCAGCGTTTCAAAGGGGGAAGGGGGCTACACCTTC. Its translation is CSVSKGEGGYTF.

The chain links TRBV9 to TRBJ1-5; D remains unclear. With 1 base removed from V and 4 bases from J, the gap between germline ends came to 6 bases. This CDR3 spans 13 amino acids. The germline V gene encodes CDR1 SGDLS and CDR2 YYNGEE. The DNA of the CDR3 is TGTGCCAGCAGCGTATCCCCAAATCAGCCCCAGCATTTT. It yields the protein CASSVSPNQPQHF.

There are many counts of this clonotype. This chain links TRBV7-9 with TRBJ1-6; D gene uncertain. The V end was cut by 4 bases, the J end by 7 bases, with 8 bases between. Germline-derived CDR1 and CDR2 are SEHNR and FQNEAQ (reference sequence). The CDR3 sequence is 13 residues long. The CDR3, as DNA: TGTGCCAGCAGCTCAATAGAGAATTCACCCCTCCACTTT. Its protein product is CASSSIENSPLHF.